The following is a T cell receptor beta chain sequence with its context. The CDR3 runs to 15 residues. The trim removed 6 bases at V and 7 bases at J, leaving 10 bases unmatched. Germline V gene sequence: CDR1 SQVTM, CDR2 ANQGSEA. The sample belongs to a study of blood T cell repertoires in COVID-19. Participant reports of clinical history set cohort assignment. Clones were sequenced by immunoSEQ multiplex PCR, and TCRdb holds only the in-frame ones, with some missing. There are 400,000 to 500,000 clones in the sample; approximately 90% occur only once, and 1.8% lies in the top ten. Sequenced material: PBMCs or T cells enriched from blood (not recorded which). The V call is TRBV29-1, the J call TRBJ2-1; 12 nucleotides match TRBD2. The sequence was obtained from a woman aged 40 to 50 who had recovered from COVID-19. CDR3 sequence (DNA): TGCAGCGTGGTAGGGTTGGGGACTAGCGGGAATGAGCAGTTCTTC. As protein: CSVVGLGTSGNEQFF.